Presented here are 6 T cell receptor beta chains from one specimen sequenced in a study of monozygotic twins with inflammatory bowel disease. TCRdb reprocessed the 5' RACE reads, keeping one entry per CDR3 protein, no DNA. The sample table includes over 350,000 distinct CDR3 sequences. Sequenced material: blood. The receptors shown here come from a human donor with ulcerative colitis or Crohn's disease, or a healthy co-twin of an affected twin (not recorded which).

The CDR3 loop reads CATSREGAGRPLYF. This rearrangement joins TRBV15 to TRBJ2-5; TCRdb outputs TRBD1, but without DNA this stays unchecked. Germline V lookup: CDR1 LNHNV, CDR2 YYDKDF (reference sequence). This CDR3 has 14 amino acids.

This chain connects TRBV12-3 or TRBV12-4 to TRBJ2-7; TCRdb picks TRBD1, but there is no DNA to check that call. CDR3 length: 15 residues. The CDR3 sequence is CASSFGSGAFSEQYF.

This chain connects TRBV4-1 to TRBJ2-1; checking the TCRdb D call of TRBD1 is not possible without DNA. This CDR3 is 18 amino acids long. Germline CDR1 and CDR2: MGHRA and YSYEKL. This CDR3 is CASSQVRTSGAGYNEQFF.

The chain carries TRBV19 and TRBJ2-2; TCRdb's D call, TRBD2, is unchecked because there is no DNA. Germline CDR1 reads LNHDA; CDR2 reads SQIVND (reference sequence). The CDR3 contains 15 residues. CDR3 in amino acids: CASSFTSVGTGELFF.

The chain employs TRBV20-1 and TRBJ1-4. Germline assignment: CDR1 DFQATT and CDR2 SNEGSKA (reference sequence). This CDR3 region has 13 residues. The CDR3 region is CSASFRVNEKLFF.

The CDR3 loop is CASSLFRDRGVHEQFF. The gene calls are TRBV3-1 and TRBJ2-1; TCRdb returns TRBD1, unconfirmable since there is no DNA. Looked up from germline, CDR1 is LGHDT and CDR2 is YNNKEL (reference sequence). The CDR3 loop spans 16 amino acids.